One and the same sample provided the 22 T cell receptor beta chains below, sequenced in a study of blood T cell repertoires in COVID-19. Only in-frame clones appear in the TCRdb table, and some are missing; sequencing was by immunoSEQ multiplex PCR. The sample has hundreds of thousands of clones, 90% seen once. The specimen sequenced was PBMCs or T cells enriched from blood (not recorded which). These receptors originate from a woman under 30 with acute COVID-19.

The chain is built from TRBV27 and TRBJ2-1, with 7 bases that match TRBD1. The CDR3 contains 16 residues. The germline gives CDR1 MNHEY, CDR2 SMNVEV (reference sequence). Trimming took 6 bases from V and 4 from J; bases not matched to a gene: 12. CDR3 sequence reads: CASSFQRGPLYNEQFF. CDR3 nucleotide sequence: TGTGCCAGCAGCTTTCAGAGGGGGCCGCTTTACAATGAGCAGTTCTTC.

DNA of the CDR3: TGTGCCAGCAGGGTGACAGGAGCCCGTGAAAAACTGTTTTTT. This encodes CASRVTGAREKLFF. The rearrangement links TRBV28 to TRBJ1-4, with a tentative D call TRBD1 (6 bases). The CDR3 is 14 residues long. V lost 6 bases and J 7 bases, leaving 15 bases between the germline ends. Germline CDR1 and CDR2: MDHEN and SYDVKM.

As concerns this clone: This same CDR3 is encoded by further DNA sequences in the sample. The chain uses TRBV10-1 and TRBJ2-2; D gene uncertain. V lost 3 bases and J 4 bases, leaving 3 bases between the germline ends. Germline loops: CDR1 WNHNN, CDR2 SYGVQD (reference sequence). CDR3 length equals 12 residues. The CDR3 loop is CASSDSTGELFF. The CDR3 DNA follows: TGCGCCAGCAGTGACAGCACCGGGGAGCTGTTTTTT.

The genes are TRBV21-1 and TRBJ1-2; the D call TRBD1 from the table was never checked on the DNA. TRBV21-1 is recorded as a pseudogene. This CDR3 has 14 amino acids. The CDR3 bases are TGTGCCAGCAGCAAAGTTGTCAGGGGTAGTGGCTACACCTTC. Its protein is CASSKVVRGSGYTF.

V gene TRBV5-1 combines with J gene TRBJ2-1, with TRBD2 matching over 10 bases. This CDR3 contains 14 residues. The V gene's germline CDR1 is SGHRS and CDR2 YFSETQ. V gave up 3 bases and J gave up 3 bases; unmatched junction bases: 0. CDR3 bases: TGCGCCAGCAGCTCTAGCGGGAGCTACAATGAGCAGTTCTTC. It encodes CASSSSGSYNEQFF.

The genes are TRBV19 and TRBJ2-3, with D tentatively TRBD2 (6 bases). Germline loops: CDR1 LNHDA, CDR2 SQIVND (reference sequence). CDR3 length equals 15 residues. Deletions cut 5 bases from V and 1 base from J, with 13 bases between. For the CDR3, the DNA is TGTGCCAGTAGTGATGTCGCGGGACGCACAGATACGCAGTATTTT. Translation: CASSDVAGRTDTQYF. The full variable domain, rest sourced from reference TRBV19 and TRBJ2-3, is DGGITQSPKYLFRKEGQNVTLSCEQNLNHDAMYWYRQDPGQGLRLIYYSQIVNDFQKGDIAEGYSVSREKKESFPLTVTSAQKNPTAFYLCASSDVAGRTDTQYFGPGTRLTVL.

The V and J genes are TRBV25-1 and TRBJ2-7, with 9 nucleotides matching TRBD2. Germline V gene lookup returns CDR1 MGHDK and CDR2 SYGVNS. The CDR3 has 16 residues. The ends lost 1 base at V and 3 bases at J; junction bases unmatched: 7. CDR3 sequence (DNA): TGTGCCAGCAGTGAATGGGGACGCGGGAGGGGCTACGAGCAGTACTTC. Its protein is CASSEWGRGRGYEQYF.

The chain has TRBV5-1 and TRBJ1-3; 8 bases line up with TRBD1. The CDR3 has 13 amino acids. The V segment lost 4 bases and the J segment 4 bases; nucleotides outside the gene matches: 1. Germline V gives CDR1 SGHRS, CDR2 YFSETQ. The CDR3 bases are TGCGCCAGCAGCGGGACAGGCGGAAACACCATATATTTT. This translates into CASSGTGGNTIYF.

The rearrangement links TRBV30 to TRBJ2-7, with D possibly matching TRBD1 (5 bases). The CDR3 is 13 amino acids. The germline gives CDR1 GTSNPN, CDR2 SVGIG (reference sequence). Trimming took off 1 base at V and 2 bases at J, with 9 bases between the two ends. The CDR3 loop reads CAWSGGHTYEQYF. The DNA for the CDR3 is TGTGCCTGGAGTGGTGGACACACCTACGAGCAGTACTTC.

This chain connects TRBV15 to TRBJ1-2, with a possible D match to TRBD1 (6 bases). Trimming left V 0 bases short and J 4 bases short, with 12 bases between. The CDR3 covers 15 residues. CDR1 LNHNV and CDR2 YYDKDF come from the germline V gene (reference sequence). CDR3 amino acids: CATSRDQTGTYGYTF. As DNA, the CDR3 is TGTGCCACCAGCAGAGATCAGACAGGCACCTATGGCTACACCTTC.

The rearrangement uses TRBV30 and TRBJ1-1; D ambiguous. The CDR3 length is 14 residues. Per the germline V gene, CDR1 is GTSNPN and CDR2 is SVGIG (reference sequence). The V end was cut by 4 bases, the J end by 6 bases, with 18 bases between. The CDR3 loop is CAWTAGEQRSEAFF. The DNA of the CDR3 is TGTGCCTGGACCGCTGGGGAGCAGCGCTCTGAAGCTTTCTTT. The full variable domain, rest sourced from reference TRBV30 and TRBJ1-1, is SQTIHQWPATLVQPVGSPLSLECTVEGTSNPNLYWYRQAAGRGLQLLFYSVGIGQISSEVPQNLSASRPQDRQFILSSKKLLLSDSGFYLCAWTAGEQRSEAFFGQGTRLTVV.

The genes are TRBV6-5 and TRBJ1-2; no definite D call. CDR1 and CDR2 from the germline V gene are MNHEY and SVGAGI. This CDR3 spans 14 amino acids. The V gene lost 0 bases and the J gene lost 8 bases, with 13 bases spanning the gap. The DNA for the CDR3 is TGTGCCAGCAGTTACTCAGTCTCGGGGAGCGGCTACACCTTC. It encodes CASSYSVSGSGYTF.

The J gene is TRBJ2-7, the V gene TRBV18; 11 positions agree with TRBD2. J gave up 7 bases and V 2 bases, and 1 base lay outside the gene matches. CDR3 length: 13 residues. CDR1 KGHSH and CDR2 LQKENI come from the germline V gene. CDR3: CASSPASGREQYF. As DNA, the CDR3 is TGTGCCAGCTCACCAGCTAGCGGGAGGGAGCAGTACTTC.

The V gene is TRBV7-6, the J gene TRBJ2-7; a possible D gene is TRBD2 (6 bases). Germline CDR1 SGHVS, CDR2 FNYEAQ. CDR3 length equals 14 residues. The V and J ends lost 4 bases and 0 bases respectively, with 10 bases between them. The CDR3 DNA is TGTGCCAGCAGCTCAGCGGGCCCCTCCTACGAGCAGTACTTC. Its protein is CASSSAGPSYEQYF.

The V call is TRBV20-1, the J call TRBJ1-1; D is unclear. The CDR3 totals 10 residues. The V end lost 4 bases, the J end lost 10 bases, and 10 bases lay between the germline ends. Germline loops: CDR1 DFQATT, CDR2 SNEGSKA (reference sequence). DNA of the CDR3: TGCAGTGCTAACCCTCGACTAGCTTTCTTT. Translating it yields CSANPRLAFF.

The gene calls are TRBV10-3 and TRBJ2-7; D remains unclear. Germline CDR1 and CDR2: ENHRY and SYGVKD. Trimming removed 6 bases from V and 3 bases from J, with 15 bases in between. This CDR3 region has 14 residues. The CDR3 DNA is TGTGCCATCAGGTCGTCAGATATTTACTACGAGCAGTACTTC. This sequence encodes CAIRSSDIYYEQYF.

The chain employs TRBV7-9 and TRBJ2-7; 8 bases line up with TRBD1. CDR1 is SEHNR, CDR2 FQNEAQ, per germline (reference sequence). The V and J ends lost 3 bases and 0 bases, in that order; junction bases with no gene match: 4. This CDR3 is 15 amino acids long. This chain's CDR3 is CASSFGQGNSYEQYF. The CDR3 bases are TGTGCCAGCAGCTTCGGACAGGGAAACTCCTACGAGCAGTACTTC.

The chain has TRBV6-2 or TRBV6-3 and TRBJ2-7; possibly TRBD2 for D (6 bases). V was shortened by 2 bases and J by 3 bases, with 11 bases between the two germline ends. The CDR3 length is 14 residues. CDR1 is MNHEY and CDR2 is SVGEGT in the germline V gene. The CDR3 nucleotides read TGTGCCAGCAGTTACGGGGGGAGCGGCTACGAGCAGTACTTC. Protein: CASSYGGSGYEQYF.

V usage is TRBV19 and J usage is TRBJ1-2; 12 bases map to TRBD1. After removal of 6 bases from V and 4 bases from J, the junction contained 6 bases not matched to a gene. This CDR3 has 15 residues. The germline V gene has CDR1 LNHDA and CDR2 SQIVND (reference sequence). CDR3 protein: CASRAEGQGAYGYTF. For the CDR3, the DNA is TGTGCCAGTAGGGCCGAGGGACAGGGGGCCTATGGCTACACCTTC.

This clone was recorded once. CDR3 protein: CASSLFPAGRANSNRHNEQFF. CDR3 nucleotide sequence: TGTGCCAGCAGTTTATTTCCAGCCGGGAGGGCCAACTCTAACCGACACAATGAGCAGTTCTTC. The gene calls are TRBV27 and TRBJ2-1, with 8 bases matching TRBD2. Germline CDR1 is MNHEY and CDR2 is SMNVEV (reference sequence). V dropped 1 base and J dropped 5; count of bases not matched to a gene: 22. This CDR3 has 21 amino acids.

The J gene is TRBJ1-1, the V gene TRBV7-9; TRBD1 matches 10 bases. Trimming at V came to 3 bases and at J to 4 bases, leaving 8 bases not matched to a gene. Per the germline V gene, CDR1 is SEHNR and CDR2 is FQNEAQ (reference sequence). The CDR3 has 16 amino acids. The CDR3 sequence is CASSLFPDRGVTEAFF. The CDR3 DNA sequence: TGTGCCAGCAGCTTGTTCCCGGACAGGGGGGTCACTGAAGCTTTCTTT.

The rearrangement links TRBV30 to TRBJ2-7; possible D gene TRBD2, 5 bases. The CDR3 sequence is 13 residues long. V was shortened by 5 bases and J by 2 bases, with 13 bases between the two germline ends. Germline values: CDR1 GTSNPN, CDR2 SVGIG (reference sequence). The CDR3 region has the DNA TGTGCCTGGTGCCGGGGTGGCACCTACGAGCAGTACTTC. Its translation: CAWCRGGTYEQYF.